Included here is one TCR beta chain sequence, with context. Every HIV-positive participant received treatment in the United States. These data come from a study of long-term antiretroviral therapy in people with HIV. Germline V gene data show CDR1 as SQVTM and CDR2 as ANQGSEA. The CDR3 runs 16 residues. With 6 bases removed from V and 0 bases from J, the gap between germline ends came to 15 bases. Runs used v3.0 of the immunoSEQ assay and were done at survey level. Per-sample TRB depth target: about 40,000-55,000 T-cell genomes. Generated by immunoSEQ multiplex PCR, the TCRdb table keeps only in-frame clones and is missing some. Of about 35,000 clones listed, 80% to 90% are singletons.

This TCR was recovered from a young man with HIV. The rearrangement links TRBV29-1 to TRBJ2-6; D not certain. Sequencing used unsorted PBMCs, obtained 2.2 years after starting antiretroviral therapy. CDR3 nucleotides: TGCAGCGTGCAACTTGACGTAAACTCTGGGGCCAACGTCCTGACTTTC. It yields the protein CSVQLDVNSGANVLTF.